This passage covers 18 T cell receptor beta chains from one sample sequenced in a study of blood T cell repertoires in COVID-19. Sequencing was performed with immunoSEQ multiplex PCR; in TCRdb, only in-frame clones are kept and a portion is missing. The sample yields 150,000 to 200,000 clones, around 86% seen once. Input material: peripheral blood. Source of these receptors: a woman of 80 years or more in a cohort sampled during active or convalescent COVID-19.

The chain has TRBV21-1 and TRBJ2-7; TRBD1 was called by the table and not checked on the DNA. TRBV21-1 counts as a pseudogene. This CDR3 is built from 15 residues. CDR3 sequence (DNA): TGTGCCAGCAGCAAAGAGGCAGGGGGGTCCTACGAGCAGTACGTC. This translates into CASSKEAGGSYEQYV.

The chain recombines TRBV30 with TRBJ2-1; TRBD2 is a possible D gene (6 bases). V gave up 4 bases and J gave up 12 bases, with 16 bases separating them. The CDR3 loop spans 12 amino acids. CDR1 and CDR2 from the germline V gene are GTSNPN and SVGIG (reference sequence). Written as DNA, the CDR3 is TGTGCCTGGAATGGGGGGAGGCGTCGGCAGTTCTTC. Protein sequence: CAWNGGRRRQFF. Filled out from reference TRBV30 and TRBJ2-1, the complete variable domain reads SQTIHQWPATLVQPVGSPLSLECTVEGTSNPNLYWYRQAAGRGLQLLFYSVGIGQISSEVPQNLSASRPQDRQFILSSKKLLLSDSGFYLCAWNGGRRRQFFGPGTRLTVL.

The chain recombines TRBV19 with TRBJ1-5, with 7 bases matching TRBD1. Germline V lookup: CDR1 LNHDA, CDR2 SQIVND (reference sequence). Losses at the gene ends were 11 bases for V and 0 bases for J; bases not matched to a gene: 19. The CDR3 consists of 18 residues. This CDR3 is CASHSAGTDDYSNQPQHF. The CDR3 DNA is TGTGCCTCCCATAGCGCCGGGACAGACGATTATAGCAATCAGCCCCAGCATTTT.

With regard to this clone: One end of the junction varies from germline; a read error may be responsible. J is TRBJ1-4 and V is TRBV7-7, with D tentatively TRBD1 (5 bases). Germline V gene lookup returns CDR1 SSHAT and CDR2 FNYEAQ (reference sequence). This CDR3 comprises 15 residues. The CDR3 bases are TGTGCTAGCAGCATTGGGACTGACTTTGCCGAAAAACTGTTTTTT. Encoded protein: CASSIGTDFAEKLFF.

The J gene is TRBJ1-4, the V gene TRBV7-9, with a possible D match to TRBD1 (6 bases). The V end was cut by 6 bases, the J end by 6 bases, with 17 bases between. Germline assignment: CDR1 SEHNR and CDR2 FQNEAQ (reference sequence). The CDR3 is 15 residues long. The CDR3 region has the DNA TGTGCCAGCAGGGGACAAGACAGGCCCCATGAAAAACTGTTTTTT. This codes for CASRGQDRPHEKLFF.

V usage is TRBV15 and J usage is TRBJ1-1; D gene ambiguous. The CDR3 runs to 14 residues. The V and J ends lost 5 bases and 5 bases respectively, with 15 bases between them. Germline-derived CDR1 and CDR2 are LNHNV and YYDKDF (reference sequence). This CDR3 reads CATSPRSRITEAFF. Written as DNA, the CDR3 is TGTGCCACCAGCCCCCGATCGCGGATTACTGAAGCTTTCTTT.

The V and J genes are TRBV12-3 or TRBV12-4 and TRBJ1-1; D is unclear. This CDR3 has 11 amino acids. V gave up 5 bases and J gave up 4 bases, with 5 bases separating them. The CDR3 reads CASSISTEAFF. The CDR3 coding sequence is TGTGCCAGCAGTATATCCACTGAAGCTTTCTTT.

The table lists this clone with a few counts. The chain carries TRBV15 and TRBJ1-2; 9 nucleotides match TRBD1. This CDR3 has 14 amino acids. Germline V gives CDR1 LNHNV, CDR2 YYDKDF (reference sequence). V was clipped by 1 base and J by 8 bases; unmatched bases: 5. DNA of the CDR3: TGTGCCACCAGCAGAGGGACAGGGGTTAGCGGCTACACCTTC. Protein: CATSRGTGVSGYTF.

The chain joins TRBV28 to TRBJ1-5; 11 bases are a match to TRBD1. There are 19 residues in the CDR3. Trimming at V came to 3 bases and at J to 2 bases, leaving 12 bases not matched to a gene. Germline-derived CDR1 and CDR2 are MDHEN and SYDVKM. The CDR3 DNA reads TGTGCCAGCAGTTTGCCCCGGACAGGGGGCGTTTTTGGCAATCAGCCCCAGCATTTT. Protein sequence: CASSLPRTGGVFGNQPQHF. Full variable domain (remainder filled in from reference TRBV28 and TRBJ1-5): DVKVTQSSRYLVKRTGEKVFLECVQDMDHENMFWYRQDPGLGLRLIYFSYDVKMKEKGDIPEGYSVSREKKERFSLILESASTNQTSMYLCASSLPRTGGVFGNQPQHFGDGTRLSIL.

The V call is TRBV7-8, the J call TRBJ2-2; TRBD1 matches at 10 bases. This CDR3 is 21 amino acids long. Looked up from germline, CDR1 is SGHVS and CDR2 is FQNEAQ. Germline trimming cut 1 base from V and 5 bases from J; bases unmatched to any gene: 19. The CDR3 region has the DNA TGTGCCAGCAGCTTAGAGGGTTCGGGGGACAGGGGTATACTATGGACCGGGGAGCTGTTTTTT. Amino acids: CASSLEGSGDRGILWTGELFF. The entire variable domain, with the rest obtained from reference TRBV7-8 and TRBJ2-2, is as follows: GAGVSQSPRYKVAKRGQDVALRCDPISGHVSLFWYQQALGQGPEFLTYFQNEAQLDKSGLPSDRFFAERPEGSVSTLKIQRTQQEDSAVYLCASSLEGSGDRGILWTGELFFGEGSRLTVL.

The V and J genes are TRBV7-8 and TRBJ2-6; 7 nucleotides match TRBD1. This CDR3 region has 16 residues. Trimming cost V 7 bases and J 3 bases; bases outside gene matches: 9. Germline-derived CDR1 and CDR2 are SGHVS and FQNEAQ. The CDR3 loop reads CASIDRTGVGANVLTF. As DNA, the CDR3 is TGTGCCAGCATCGATCGAACAGGGGTTGGGGCCAACGTCCTGACTTTC.

This CDR3 reads CASSPQMTSGEEQFF. DNA for the CDR3: TGTGCCAGCAGCCCACAAATGACTAGCGGGGAAGAGCAGTTCTTC. The chain employs TRBV9 and TRBJ2-1; 11 nucleotides match TRBD2. The CDR3 is 15 residues long. Losses at the gene ends were 4 bases for V and 10 bases for J; bases not matched to a gene: 10. Germline CDR1 reads SGDLS; CDR2 reads YYNGEE.

The chain combines TRBV6-5 with TRBJ2-5, with TRBD2 identical over 10 bases. The CDR3 consists of 14 residues. Looked up from germline, CDR1 is MNHEY and CDR2 is SVGAGI. J lost 5 bases, V lost 6 bases, and 6 bases had no gene match. The CDR3 sequence is CASRSGGGLETQYF. The CDR3 DNA reads as TGTGCCAGCAGAAGCGGGGGGGGTCTGGAGACCCAGTACTTC.

The rearrangement uses TRBV29-1 and TRBJ1-1; TRBD1 might be the D (6 bases). Germline loops: CDR1 SQVTM, CDR2 ANQGSEA. CDR3 length equals 13 residues. V lost 7 bases and J lost 0, with 12 bases in between. The CDR3 here is CSARTALNTEAFF. The CDR3, as DNA: TGCAGCGCTCGGACAGCTTTGAACACTGAAGCTTTCTTT.

The V gene is TRBV12-3 or TRBV12-4, the J gene TRBJ1-2, with D possibly TRBD1 on 5 matching bases. Trimming took off 0 bases at V and 6 bases at J, with 8 bases between the two ends. The CDR3 contains 13 residues. CDR3 sequence reads: CASSLARGDGYTF. CDR3 DNA sequence: TGTGCCAGCAGTTTAGCACGGGGGGATGGCTACACCTTC.

CDR3 in amino acids: CAIGTWGSDTQYF. The DNA of the CDR3 is TGTGCCATTGGGACTTGGGGGTCAGATACGCAGTATTTT. This chain connects TRBV19 to TRBJ2-3, with a possible D match to TRBD2 (6 bases). CDR3 size: 13 residues. CDR1 is LNHDA and CDR2 is SQIVND in the germline V gene (reference sequence). V dropped 10 bases and J dropped 4 bases, with 15 bases sitting between them.

J is TRBJ1-2 and V is TRBV3-1 (or the pseudogene TRBV3-2), with TRBD1 as a possible D gene (6 bases). This CDR3 spans 12 amino acids. Germline lookup yields CDR1 LGHDT and CDR2 YNNKEL (reference sequence). Trimming removed 4 bases at V and 5 bases at J, with 8 bases between. The CDR3 DNA reads as TGTGCCAGCAGCCGCGGACAGTATGGCTACACCTTC. Translating gives CASSRGQYGYTF.

The V and J genes are TRBV21-1 and TRBJ1-6; whether TRBD1, the table's D call, matches the DNA was not checked. TRBV21-1 is a pseudogene. CDR3 length: 17 residues. The DNA for the CDR3 is TGTGCCAGCAGCAAAGAGACAGCCGAAGATTATAATTCACCCCTCCACTTT. Its protein product is CASSKETAEDYNSPLHF.